A few counts support the clone carrying this T cell receptor beta chain. CDR1 and CDR2 (germline): SQVTM, ANQGSEA. The CDR3 has 12 residues. V was cut by 8 bases and J by 1 base, with 11 bases left in between. The cDNA was synthesized by means of template-switch 5'RACE, which was carried out with 10-nucleotide random UMIs. TCRdb used MiXCR to reprocess the 5' RACE reads, holding one entry per CDR3 protein. The sample lists about 43,000 distinct CDR3 sequences; approximately 11% were seen once. This sample stems from a study of neurological immune-mediated disorders. This chain links TRBV29-1 with TRBJ2-5; D possibly matches TRBD1 or TRBD2 (6 bases each). The specimen sequenced was PBMCs. This receptor was identified in a female donor in good health. The CDR3 protein is CSMRGVQETQYF. CDR3 bases: TGCAGCATGAGGGGGGTCCAAGAGACCCAGTACTTC. Together with reference TRBV29-1 and TRBJ2-5, the CDR3 gives the full variable domain: SAVISQKPSRDICQRGTSLTIQCQVDSQVTMMFWYRQQPGQSLTLIATANQGSEATYESGFVIDKFPISRPNLTFSTLTVSNMSPEDSSIYLCSMRGVQETQYFGPGTRLLVL.